This T cell receptor beta chain was captured by sequencing in a study of T cell responses to AZD1222 COVID-19 vaccine. Study-level points and caveats: Repertoires were obtained solely post-peak T cell response. In a largely white British group with more females than males, clonal diversity was possibly underestimated. Reports say nearly half of spike-specific TCRs go after unmutated variant regions. It was only a handful of AZD1222 recipients who were seropositive at baseline.

With regard to this clone: Antigen specificity is unknown.

V lost 5 bases to trimming and J lost 0 bases; unmatched junction nucleotides: 15. Per the germline V gene, CDR1 is SGHVS and CDR2 is FQNEAQ. This CDR3 has 19 amino acids. Assay: immunoSEQ multiplex PCR; the TCRdb copy retains only in-frame clones and omits some. This sample has around 80,000 clones, with about 85% found just once. This TCR was recovered from an adult who received the AZD1222 COVID-19 vaccine. This sequence joins TRBV7-8 and TRBJ1-2; 10 bases match TRBD1. Source: peripheral blood, taken 28 days after the second AZD1222 dose. The CDR3 protein is CASSPLRVGTGASNYGYTF. For the CDR3, the DNA is TGTGCCAGCAGCCCCTTGCGGGTCGGGACAGGGGCTTCTAACTATGGCTACACCTTC.